The entry below gives a single T cell receptor beta chain sequence along with its context. The antigen is unknown. The RNA, 0.5 to 1 ug, was put through reverse transcription using random hexamers. Multiplex PCR with immunoSEQ amplified the TCR beta CDR3 across 54 Vbeta and 13 Jbeta. TCRdb redid the calling of the immunoSEQ multiplex PCR reads with MiXCR, one entry per CDR3 protein. Of fewer than 90,000 distinct CDR3 sequences listed, over 85% are singletons. The study sequenced TCR beta in blood CD8+ and CD4+ T cells. This specimen belongs to a study of CD8 T cells in Susac syndrome. The CDR3 covers 16 residues. The V end was cut by 4 bases, the J end by 3 bases, with 17 bases between. Germline V gene data show CDR1 as ENHRY and CDR2 as SYGVKD. Broader study findings: Clonal expansion was present among Susac CD8+ cells. This expansion reached its peak in TEMRA cells and in active patients.

The origin of this receptor is a human donor with Susac syndrome. Sequencing input: CD8+ T cells from PBMCs. This rearrangement joins TRBV10-3 to TRBJ2-3, with D perhaps TRBD1 (6 bases). The CDR3 loop is CAISGGTIGETDTQYF. The CDR3 DNA sequence: TGTGCCATCAGTGGTGGGACAATCGGAGAGACAGATACGCAGTATTTT.